The 4 T cell receptor beta chains below come from one sample, sequenced in a study of vaccination effects on CD4 cells after COVID-19. These receptors are not linked to any known antigen. Profiled with immunoSEQ multiplex PCR; TCRdb holds only in-frame clones, not every one. The repertoire holds fewer than 75,000 clones, with less than 80% as singletons. The authors isolated CD4+ T cells after ten to eleven days of culture. Vaccine administered to participants consisted of two doses of either BNT162b2 or mRNA-1273. Sample: CD4+ T cells from PBMCs cultured without peptide, taken after COVID-19 vaccination. These TCRs come from a human donor who received a COVID-19 vaccine.

The V and J genes are TRBV19 and TRBJ2-1, with D possibly TRBD1 on 6 matching bases. Trimming pared 7 bases from V and 10 bases from J, leaving 14 bases between. Per the germline V gene, CDR1 is LNHDA and CDR2 is SQIVND (reference sequence). The CDR3 length is 12 residues. The CDR3 DNA sequence: TGTGCCAGTAAAGGGGGTACGGGGGAGCAGTTCTTC. Protein: CASKGGTGEQFF.

CDR3 loop: CASSQERWTGELFF. The CDR3 region has the DNA TGTGCCAGCAGCCAAGAACGATGGACCGGGGAGCTGTTTTTT. The rearrangement uses TRBV4-2 and TRBJ2-2; no reliable D call. V lost 0 bases and J 5 bases, leaving 7 bases between the germline ends. The V gene's germline CDR1 is LGHNA and CDR2 YNFKEQ. The CDR3 is made up of 14 amino acids.

The V gene is TRBV5-1, the J gene TRBJ1-6; tentative D call: TRBD1 (6 bases). The germline V gene has CDR1 SGHRS and CDR2 YFSETQ. This CDR3 has 17 residues. The germline V and J ends were trimmed by 4 bases and 3 bases, with 17 bases remaining between them. The CDR3 protein is CASSEGLGAGYNSPLHF. The CDR3 DNA follows: TGCGCCAGCAGCGAAGGGCTGGGGGCGGGCTATAATTCACCCCTCCACTTT.

This clone was seen more than once but under ten times. Here the CDR3 DNA reads TGTGCCAGCTCACCTGAGGGGAAAGTCGGCTACACCTTC. This codes for CASSPEGKVGYTF. The V and J genes are TRBV18 and TRBJ1-2, with D tentatively TRBD1 (5 bases). Germline V gene data show CDR1 as KGHSH and CDR2 as LQKENI. V was shortened by 3 bases and J by 8 bases, with 13 bases between the two germline ends. The CDR3 totals 13 residues.